This paragraph covers one T cell receptor beta chain sequence. The antigen remains undetermined. The donors, all healthy, were Caucasians living in Russia, aged about 6 to 90. A second PCR, run for about 7 to 11 cycles, used a sample-barcoded 5' primer plus a J-beta primer mix. TCRdb used MiXCR to reprocess the 5' RACE reads, holding one entry per CDR3 protein. The sample lists roughly 1.7 million distinct CDR3 sequences; around 36% were seen once. The germline CDR1 and CDR2 sequences are MNHNY and SVGAGI (reference sequence). The CDR3 spans 15 residues. V lost 2 bases and J lost 6; bases outside the gene matches: 7. This sample was taken from a study of blood T cells in healthy people across ages. Points from the study as a whole: Investigators viewed diversity estimates from one million T cells as underestimates, the study reported. Conclusively comparing naive with antigen-experienced cells was impossible with unsorted PBMCs. Getting older went along with TCR beta diversity per million T cells dropping roughly linearly.

This clonotype was sampled from a woman in her 30s in good health. This chain connects TRBV6-6 to TRBJ1-2, with 9 positions matching TRBD1. The sequencing input was blood. The CDR3 sequence: CASSYRPGTGNGYTF. CDR3 in DNA: TGTGCCAGCAGTTACCGTCCCGGGACAGGGAATGGCTACACCTTC.